What follows are 21 T cell receptor beta chains derived from one specimen sequenced in a study of T-cell reconstitution after alpha-beta-depleted transplantation in children. Library preparation (for TCRbeta) was performed with unique molecular identifiers. Each CDR3 protein gets one entry after TCRdb re-called the PCR reads with MiXCR. The table has 200,000 to 250,000 distinct CDR3 sequences, 11% seen once. The sample in question was PBMCs, obtained before TCRalphabeta/CD19-depleted stem cell transplant. The receptors were gathered from a child under two years old with acute myeloid leukemia, due to receive a stem cell transplant.

There are many counts of this clonotype. The chain combines TRBV9 with TRBJ2-1; 8 bases align to TRBD2. This CDR3 is 15 amino acids long. The J segment lost 0 bases and the V segment lost 3 bases, leaving 2 bases of the junction unmatched. CDR1 and CDR2 (germline): SGDLS, YYNGEE. CDR3 sequence (DNA): TGTGCCAGCAGCGACAGCGGGGGCTCCTACAATGAGCAGTTCTTC. Translation gives CASSDSGGSYNEQFF.

This clonotype was found many times. The chain has TRBV14 and TRBJ2-3; D is possibly TRBD2 (6 bases). The CDR3 runs 18 residues. CDR1 and CDR2 from the germline V gene are SGHDN and FVKESK. Trimming removed 1 base at V and 1 base at J, with 18 bases between. The CDR3 protein is CASSQVGVAVLGTDTQYF. The CDR3 DNA follows: TGTGCCAGCAGCCAAGTCGGGGTAGCGGTCCTTGGCACAGATACGCAGTATTTT.

There are many counts of this clonotype. This chain joins TRBV2 and TRBJ2-1; a weak D match, TRBD2 (5 bases). The germline V and J ends were trimmed by 6 bases and 15 bases, with 18 bases remaining between them. Germline V lookup: CDR1 SNHLY, CDR2 FYNNEI. CDR3 length: 12 residues. CDR3 DNA sequence: TGTGCCAGCAGAGCGGACCCCAACGTGGTGTTCTTC. Translating it yields CASRADPNVVFF.

This clonotype was seen repeatedly, ten times or more. The chain employs TRBV29-1 and TRBJ1-2, with D perhaps TRBD1 (6 bases). Germline V gives CDR1 SQVTM, CDR2 ANQGSEA. The V end was cut by 0 bases, the J end by 4 bases, with 6 bases between. There are 12 residues in the CDR3. CDR3 loop: CSVEDRGYGYTF. The CDR3 DNA is TGCAGCGTTGAAGACAGGGGCTATGGCTACACCTTC.

This clonotype showed up many times. The rearrangement links TRBV2 to TRBJ1-5, with D possibly TRBD1 on 5 matching bases. Per germline, CDR1 SNHLY and CDR2 FYNNEI. The CDR3 is 14 residues long. Between the trimmed V and J ends, which lost 6 bases and 4 bases, there was a span of 13 bases. CDR3 sequence: CASSPVTGNQPQHF. CDR3 bases: TGTGCCAGCAGCCCGGTTACAGGTAATCAGCCCCAGCATTTT.

This clonotype was recorded many times. The V gene is TRBV7-2, the J gene TRBJ1-1; D ambiguous. This CDR3 comprises 14 residues. The V and J ends lost 0 bases and 0 bases respectively, with 5 bases between them. Germline CDR1 and CDR2: SGHTA and FQGNSA. In DNA, the CDR3 is TGTGCCAGCAGCTTAGCGCGTATGAACACTGAAGCTTTCTTT. It encodes CASSLARMNTEAFF.

The J gene is TRBJ2-5, the V gene TRBV12-5; 7 nucleotides match TRBD2. Looked up from germline, CDR1 is LGHNT and CDR2 is FRNRAP. The V segment lost 4 bases and the J segment 5 bases; nucleotides outside the gene matches: 7. This CDR3 region has 14 residues. DNA for the CDR3: TGTGCTAGTGGTTACGGGGACGGGAGGGAGACCCAGTACTTC. As protein: CASGYGDGRETQYF.

This clonotype was recorded at least ten times. The chain employs TRBV29-1 and TRBJ2-1, with no clear D. V was pared by 1 base and J by 6 bases, with 10 bases between. The germline V gene has CDR1 SQVTM and CDR2 ANQGSEA. The CDR3 totals 13 residues. The CDR3 DNA sequence: TGCAGCGTTGAAGGTCCCAGCGCCAATGAGCAGTTCTTC. It yields the protein CSVEGPSANEQFF.

This clonotype was seen repeatedly, ten times or more. The rearrangement uses TRBV5-1 and TRBJ2-4, with D unclear. Germline CDR1 SGHRS, CDR2 YFSETQ. The V gene lost 0 bases and the J gene lost 9 bases, with 7 bases spanning the gap. The CDR3 extends over 12 amino acids. CDR3 region: CASSLAGFIQYF. CDR3 nucleotide sequence: TGCGCCAGCAGCTTGGCTGGGTTCATTCAGTACTTC.

This clonotype was picked up one time. The chain combines TRBV7-3 with TRBJ2-7, with TRBD2 matching 9 bases. The CDR3 spans 15 residues. V lost 2 bases, J lost 5 bases, and 7 bases stayed unmatched. Germline V gene sequence: CDR1 SGHTA, CDR2 FQGTGA. CDR3 nucleotides: TGTGCCAGCAGCTTATACAGCGGGGGGATCCACGAGCAGTACTTC. Protein product: CASSLYSGGIHEQYF.

This clonotype came up once. This may come from a read error, since a much larger clone is one base off. The V gene is TRBV20-1, the J gene TRBJ2-4, with unresolved D. The V gene lost 7 bases and the J gene lost 6 bases, with 22 bases spanning the gap. The CDR3 has 15 amino acids. Germline CDR1 is DFQATT and CDR2 is SNEGSKA (reference sequence). The CDR3, as DNA: TGCAGTGTTAGCCTAGGATTCAATTCAATAAACATTCAGTACTTC. Translated, it gives CSVSLGFNSINIQYF.

This clonotype was detected many times. The CDR3 protein is CASSFRGQAEPLHF. In nucleotides, the CDR3 is TGTGCCAGCAGTTTCCGGGGACAGGCGGAACCCCTCCACTTT. The chain uses TRBV28 and TRBJ1-6, with 8 bases lining up with TRBD1. Germline V lookup: CDR1 MDHEN, CDR2 SYDVKM. V lost 3 bases to trimming and J lost 12 bases; unmatched junction nucleotides: 7. This CDR3 has 14 amino acids.

This clonotype showed up many times. The chain carries TRBV20-1 and TRBJ1-2; a possible D gene is TRBD1 (6 bases). The length of the CDR3 is 13 residues. The germline V gene encodes CDR1 DFQATT and CDR2 SNEGSKA (reference sequence). V lost 3 bases to trimming and J lost 7 bases, with 15 bases between them. The CDR3 region has the DNA TGCAGTGCTAGGGCCTCCGCGGGGGCTGGCTACACCTTC. Translated: CSARASAGAGYTF.

This clonotype was observed many times. The chain couples TRBV12-3 or TRBV12-4 to TRBJ2-1, with 8 nucleotides matching TRBD1. The CDR3 is 15 amino acids. V lost 1 base, J lost 7 bases, and 6 bases stayed unmatched. CDR3 in amino acids: CASSLGTGSRNEQFF. CDR3 in DNA: TGTGCCAGCAGTTTAGGGACAGGGAGCCGAAATGAGCAGTTCTTC.

At least ten counts were recorded for this clonotype. The chain joins TRBV10-2 to TRBJ2-1; TRBD2 matches at 15 bases. Germline CDR1 reads WSHSY; CDR2 reads SAAADI. This CDR3 is 16 amino acids long. V lost 3 bases and J lost 12; bases outside the gene matches: 9. The CDR3 protein is CASSDPGLAGGRGQFF. In DNA form, the CDR3 reads TGCGCCAGCAGTGACCCGGGACTAGCGGGAGGAAGGGGGCAGTTCTTC.

Notes on this clonotype: This may be a read error, as it is one base from a much larger clone. The chain couples TRBV2 to TRBJ2-2, with D possibly being TRBD1 (6 bases). CDR3 length: 14 amino acids. Germline-derived CDR1 and CDR2 are SNHLY and FYNNEI. In DNA, the CDR3 is TGTGTCAGCAGTGAAAAAGCAGGGGACGGGGAGCTGTTTTTT. Its protein product is CVSSEKAGDGELFF.

This clonotype was found a few times. The gene calls are TRBV2 and TRBJ2-6; the match to TRBD2 covers 10 bases. Germline V gives CDR1 SNHLY, CDR2 FYNNEI. The J segment lost 0 bases and the V segment lost 7 bases, leaving 6 bases of the junction unmatched. This CDR3 comprises 17 residues. The chain's CDR3 is CASILAGVLSGANVLTF. CDR3 nucleotide sequence: TGTGCCAGCATTCTAGCGGGAGTTCTCTCTGGGGCCAACGTCCTGACTTTC.

V usage is TRBV24-1 and J usage is TRBJ2-1; 7 bases fit TRBD2. Germline CDR1 and CDR2: KGHDR and SFDVKD. V shed 5 bases, J shed 10 bases, and the junction held 10 bases outside the gene matches. The CDR3 runs 14 residues. CDR3 amino acids: CATSAPDRGGEQFF. The CDR3 coding sequence is TGTGCCACCAGTGCCCCCGACCGCGGGGGAGAGCAGTTCTTC.

This clonotype was observed many times. This rearrangement joins TRBV12-5 to TRBJ2-2; no firm D call. CDR1 is LGHNT and CDR2 is FRNRAP in the germline V gene. V lost 1 base and J lost 4, with 1 base in between. This CDR3 has 12 amino acids. In DNA form, the CDR3 reads TGTGCTAGTGGTTTGGGCACCGGGGAGCTGTTTTTT. This gives the protein CASGLGTGELFF.

At least ten counts were recorded for this clonotype. V is TRBV20-1 and J is TRBJ2-1, with D possibly TRBD2 on 5 matching bases. Trimming took 7 bases from V and 6 from J, leaving 16 bases between them. This CDR3 is built from 13 residues. Looked up from germline, CDR1 is DFQATT and CDR2 is SNEGSKA (reference sequence). The CDR3 spells CSVGERSINEQFF. As DNA, the CDR3 is TGCAGTGTAGGCGAGCGGTCTATCAATGAGCAGTTCTTC.

This clonotype was detected ten times or more. The chain recombines TRBV11-2 with TRBJ1-5; D unclear. V dropped 1 base and J dropped 2 bases, with 9 bases sitting between them. CDR3 length equals 15 residues. Germline V gene lookup returns CDR1 SGHAT and CDR2 FQNNGV. Here the CDR3 DNA reads TGTGCCAGCAGCTTAGGCATCGAGGGCAATCAGCCCCAGCATTTT. Translation gives CASSLGIEGNQPQHF.